Listed below are T cell receptor beta chains from one sample, sequenced in a study of T cell responses to AZD1222 COVID-19 vaccine. The protocol was immunoSEQ multiplex PCR, while the TCRdb copy is restricted to in-frame clones and leaves out a portion. The sample has about 130,000 clones; 87% are singletons. The specimen was peripheral blood, collected on day 0 of AZD1222 vaccination. The receptors were gathered from an adult in good health. Each CDR3 is given without its conserved first and last residue. Each record gives: V gene, CDR3 protein.

V: TRBV7-8
CDR3: ASSLLGQDFTDTQY

V: TRBV4-1
CDR3: ASSQGLQTAKNIQY

V: TRBV24-1
CDR3: ATSFGGNTGELF

V: TRBV19
CDR3: ASSIDPPGAWNTEAF

V: TRBV14
CDR3: ASSQGIYSYEQY

V: TRBV6-5
CDR3: ASSPTGADYGYT

V: TRBV6-2/TRBV6-3
CDR3: ASSYSRGIPSYEQY

V: TRBV18
CDR3: ASSPPNRGQEMNTIY

V: TRBV12-3/TRBV12-4
CDR3: ASRENDEQY

V: TRBV30
CDR3: AWSVRKWRDSYSYEQY

V: TRBV3-1/TRBV3-2
CDR3: ASSQDWYSETQY

V: TRBV12-3/TRBV12-4
CDR3: ASSFREPYEQY

V: TRBV27
CDR3: ASRSRAPNQPQH

V: TRBV10-3
CDR3: AISPNPQGADQPQH

V: TRBV7-3
CDR3: ASSPQQGAREEKLF

V: TRBV19
CDR3: ASGQGWSYNEQF

V: TRBV24-1
CDR3: ATSDTQGVSETQY

V: TRBV28
CDR3: ASSPPTGEAF

V: TRBV28
CDR3: ASSPGTGSGNTIY

V: TRBV7-2
CDR3: ASFIGGHNEQF

V: TRBV2
CDR3: ASLGQALPLH

V: TRBV9
CDR3: ASSVLIRDREAGNTIY

V: TRBV7-3
CDR3: ASSFDLGREQY

V: TRBV7-8
CDR3: ASSLRGEQY

V: TRBV19
CDR3: ASSIAGTLKSNQPQH

V: TRBV28
CDR3: ASSLGAIDQPQH

V: TRBV19
CDR3: ASSITPSANQPQH

V: TRBV5-1
CDR3: ASSLGDSGNTIY

V: TRBV19
CDR3: ASKSSGTLNQPQH

V: TRBV18
CDR3: ASSPTSGGSYEQY

V: TRBV5-5
CDR3: ASSLRDSGNTIY

V: TRBV27
CDR3: ASSSTLSYEQY

V: TRBV24-1
CDR3: ATSDRDFMAQH

V: TRBV19
CDR3: ASSPHHQPQH

V: TRBV5-4
CDR3: ASSLTDTGELF

V: TRBV19
CDR3: ASFSPPGVVDQPQH

V: TRBV28
CDR3: ASSFVQETQY

V: TRBV2
CDR3: ASSELRGPNSPLH

V: TRBV19
CDR3: ASSLRQSSYNSPLH

V: TRBV5-4
CDR3: ASSLQGKGGELF

V: TRBV4-2
CDR3: ASSQARQSTDTQY

V: TRBV20-1
CDR3: SARARTGYT

V: TRBV9
CDR3: ASSRDRNYGYT

V: TRBV4-1
CDR3: ASSQDRRLAGEDTQY

V: TRBV19
CDR3: ASRSPGQGAGEAF

V: TRBV6-5
CDR3: ASTLQGALNTEAF

V: TRBV5-4
CDR3: ASSLTSGYTDTQY

V: TRBV30
CDR3: AWSVQGVSPLH

V: TRBV28
CDR3: ASSLITTDLVGD

V: TRBV5-1
CDR3: ASSLDRTYNEQF

V: TRBV27
CDR3: ASSRGTSSYEQY

V: TRBV12-3/TRBV12-4
CDR3: ASSPTGGWGYT

V: TRBV7-3
CDR3: ASSFGTLNSPLH

V: TRBV5-8
CDR3: ASSLGLADATNEKLF

V: TRBV3-1/TRBV3-2
CDR3: ASSQAGSSYEQY

V: TRBV7-9
CDR3: ATPRGGSSGNTIY